The clone carrying this T cell receptor (beta chain) occurred a few times. The sample belongs to a study of T-cell reconstitution after alpha-beta-depleted transplantation in children. Germline V gene data show CDR1 as DFQATT and CDR2 as SNEGSKA (reference sequence). Trimming cost V 2 bases and J 4 bases, with 22 bases left between them. CDR3 length: 17 residues. The authors prepared the TCRbeta library with unique molecular identifiers. TCRdb re-analysed the PCR reads in MiXCR, keeping a single row per CDR3 protein. This table holds 200,000 to 250,000 distinct CDR3 sequences, about a tenth found once.

The sequence was collected from a human donor who donated a stem cell graft to a child with acute lymphoblastic leukemia. The material was PBMCs from the stem cell graft donor, obtained from the stem cell graft. This chain joins TRBV20-1 and TRBJ2-3, with a tentative D call TRBD2 (6 bases). The CDR3 reads CSARMGRNSLPADTQYF. CDR3 sequence (DNA): TGCAGTGCTAGAATGGGGAGGAATTCACTCCCAGCAGATACGCAGTATTTT.